These T cell receptor beta chains were read from a single sample in a study of blood T cells in healthy people across ages. TCRdb independently ran MiXCR on the 5' RACE reads; one entry per CDR3 protein. The table records 1.5 million to 2 million distinct CDR3 sequences, around 48% of them present only once. The specimen sequenced was blood. Receptor source: a woman in her 40s in good health. CDR3s include the opening cysteine and the closing phenylalanine or tryptophan. The order of the fields is J gene, V gene, D gene, clone size, CDR3 protein, CDR3 DNA. D genes are given only for firm matches. Clone size is shown for a subset of rows, as once, few, many or a class of expanded clone.

J gene: TRBJ2-1
V gene: TRBV20-1
D gene: NA
clone size: NA
CDR3 protein: CSAPAQGTNEQFF
CDR3 DNA: TGCAGTGCCCCCGCTCAGGGAACCAATGAGCAGTTCTTC

J gene: TRBJ2-2
V gene: TRBV10-3
D gene: NA
clone size: once
CDR3 protein: CAISEDRASSGELFF
CDR3 DNA: TGTGCCATCAGTGAGGACCGCGCTAGCTCCGGGGAGCTGTTTTTT

J gene: TRBJ2-5
V gene: TRBV7-2
D gene: TRBD1
clone size: NA
CDR3 protein: CTSSLGLRQGRETQYF
CDR3 DNA: TGTACCAGCAGCTTAGGGTTAAGACAGGGGAGGGAGACCCAGTACTTC

J gene: TRBJ1-2
V gene: TRBV12-3/TRBV12-4
D gene: NA
clone size: NA
CDR3 protein: CASSYRDNYGHTF
CDR3 DNA: TGTGCCAGCAGTTACAGGGATAACTATGGCCACACCTTC

J gene: TRBJ2-7
V gene: TRBV20-1
D gene: TRBD1
clone size: NA
CDR3 protein: CSAKTGNGNEQYF
CDR3 DNA: TGCAGTGCCAAGACAGGGAACGGGAACGAGCAGTACTTC

J gene: TRBJ2-5
V gene: TRBV7-2
D gene: NA
clone size: few
CDR3 protein: CASSLDGGRETQYF
CDR3 DNA: TGTGCCAGCAGCTTGGACGGGGGTAGAGAGACCCAGTACTTC

J gene: TRBJ1-4
V gene: TRBV18
D gene: TRBD1
clone size: NA
CDR3 protein: CASSPIARQGENEKLFF
CDR3 DNA: TGTGCCAGCTCACCTATCGCTCGACAGGGGGAGAATGAAAAACTGTTTTTT

J gene: TRBJ2-1
V gene: TRBV20-1
D gene: NA
clone size: NA
CDR3 protein: CSARDLGDRNYNEQFF
CDR3 DNA: TGCAGTGCTAGAGATCTAGGGGACCGGAATTACAATGAGCAGTTCTTC

J gene: TRBJ2-3
V gene: TRBV27
D gene: TRBD2
clone size: few
CDR3 protein: CASSPGLAGDPYF
CDR3 DNA: TGTGCCAGCAGTCCGGGACTAGCGGGTGACCCGTATTTT

J gene: TRBJ2-7
V gene: TRBV7-9
D gene: NA
clone size: NA
CDR3 protein: CASSSKVIAYEQYF
CDR3 DNA: TGTGCCAGCAGCTCGAAGGTCATAGCCTACGAGCAGTACTTC

J gene: TRBJ2-3
V gene: TRBV7-2
D gene: NA
clone size: NA
CDR3 protein: CASSLGKTPSSTDTQYF
CDR3 DNA: TGTGCCAGCAGCTTAGGGAAAACCCCCTCTAGCACAGATACGCAGTATTTT

J gene: TRBJ2-5
V gene: TRBV12-3/TRBV12-4
D gene: NA
clone size: NA
CDR3 protein: CASSPDGSYNEQYF
CDR3 DNA: TGTGCCAGCAGTCCGGACGGGAGTTACAATGAGCAGTACTTC

J gene: TRBJ2-7
V gene: TRBV6-1
D gene: TRBD1
clone size: NA
CDR3 protein: CVSRERTGAYEQYF
CDR3 DNA: TGTGTCAGCAGGGAAAGGACAGGCGCCTACGAGCAGTACTTC

J gene: TRBJ2-1
V gene: TRBV24-1
D gene: NA
clone size: NA
CDR3 protein: CATSDPTTSSYNEQFF
CDR3 DNA: TGTGCCACCAGTGATCCTACTACATCCTCCTACAATGAGCAGTTCTTC

J gene: TRBJ2-2
V gene: TRBV28
D gene: TRBD2
clone size: NA
CDR3 protein: CASSFPTAGPQTGELFF
CDR3 DNA: TGTGCCAGCAGTTTTCCTACAGCGGGGCCCCAGACCGGGGAGCTGTTTTTT

J gene: TRBJ1-2
V gene: TRBV20-1
D gene: NA
clone size: NA
CDR3 protein: CSAARDPGYGYTF
CDR3 DNA: TGCAGTGCAGCCCGGGATCCAGGCTATGGCTACACCTTC

J gene: TRBJ2-4
V gene: TRBV5-1
D gene: TRBD2
clone size: few
CDR3 protein: CASSLAKGSGGPNIQYF
CDR3 DNA: TGCGCCAGCAGCTTGGCCAAGGGTAGCGGGGGACCAAACATTCAGTACTTC

J gene: TRBJ2-7
V gene: TRBV7-2
D gene: NA
clone size: few
CDR3 protein: CASSLGAGKSYEQYF
CDR3 DNA: TGTGCCAGCAGCTTAGGGGCGGGGAAGTCCTACGAGCAGTACTTC

J gene: TRBJ1-2
V gene: TRBV6-6
D gene: TRBD1
clone size: NA
CDR3 protein: CASSQQQGAGYGYTF
CDR3 DNA: TGTGCCAGCAGTCAACAACAGGGGGCGGGGTATGGCTACACCTTC

J gene: TRBJ2-4
V gene: TRBV2
D gene: TRBD1
clone size: NA
CDR3 protein: CASSGTGTNIQYF
CDR3 DNA: TGTGCCAGCAGCGGGACAGGGACAAACATTCAGTACTTC

J gene: TRBJ1-5
V gene: TRBV12-3/TRBV12-4
D gene: NA
clone size: NA
CDR3 protein: CASSQGRQGGNNQPQHF
CDR3 DNA: TGTGCCAGCAGCCAGGGACGGCAAGGTGGCAACAATCAGCCCCAGCATTTT

J gene: TRBJ2-1
V gene: TRBV24-1
D gene: NA
clone size: NA
CDR3 protein: CATSGPTTTYNEQFF
CDR3 DNA: TGTGCCACCAGTGGGCCTACTACGACCTATAATGAGCAGTTCTTC

J gene: TRBJ2-1
V gene: TRBV6-5
D gene: TRBD2
clone size: few
CDR3 protein: CASSYLLAGAQASNEQFF
CDR3 DNA: TGTGCCAGCAGTTACCTTCTAGCGGGGGCCCAAGCATCCAATGAGCAGTTCTTC

J gene: TRBJ2-2
V gene: TRBV5-1
D gene: TRBD2
clone size: NA
CDR3 protein: CASCERGGPDGELFF
CDR3 DNA: TGCGCCAGCTGTGAGCGGGGGGGTCCCGACGGGGAGCTGTTTTTT

J gene: TRBJ2-3
V gene: TRBV4-3
D gene: NA
clone size: NA
CDR3 protein: CASSQEPGRVTDTQYF
CDR3 DNA: TGCGCCAGTAGCCAAGAGCCGGGACGGGTCACAGATACGCAGTATTTT

J gene: TRBJ2-2
V gene: TRBV5-1
D gene: TRBD1
clone size: NA
CDR3 protein: CASSSRTGVTGELFF
CDR3 DNA: TGCGCCAGCAGCTCCAGGACAGGGGTAACGGGGGAGCTGTTTTTT

J gene: TRBJ1-5
V gene: TRBV4-3
D gene: NA
clone size: NA
CDR3 protein: CASSQDRAAWEPQHF
CDR3 DNA: TGCGCCAGCAGCCAAGATAGGGCCGCCTGGGAGCCCCAGCATTTT

J gene: TRBJ2-4
V gene: TRBV4-3
D gene: NA
clone size: NA
CDR3 protein: CASSQDRGSAGVSKNIQYF
CDR3 DNA: TGCGCCAGCAGCCAAGATCGGGGTTCGGCAGGGGTGTCCAAAAACATTCAGTACTTC

J gene: TRBJ2-7
V gene: TRBV24-1
D gene: NA
clone size: NA
CDR3 protein: CATSDGAVGEQYF
CDR3 DNA: TGTGCCACCAGTGATGGGGCAGTCGGCGAGCAGTACTTC

J gene: TRBJ2-3
V gene: TRBV4-3
D gene: TRBD2
clone size: few
CDR3 protein: CASSQEVPTGGGPTQYF
CDR3 DNA: TGCGCCAGCAGCCAAGAGGTGCCAACTGGCGGGGGTCCCACGCAGTATTTT

J gene: TRBJ2-7
V gene: TRBV28
D gene: NA
clone size: NA
CDR3 protein: CASNTGTSGAYEQYF
CDR3 DNA: TGTGCCAGCAACACCGGGACCTCCGGGGCCTACGAGCAGTACTTC

J gene: TRBJ2-1
V gene: TRBV12-3/TRBV12-4
D gene: TRBD2
clone size: NA
CDR3 protein: CASSPGTSFGEQFF
CDR3 DNA: TGTGCCAGCTCTCCCGGGACTAGCTTCGGTGAGCAGTTCTTC

J gene: TRBJ2-7
V gene: TRBV10-3
D gene: NA
clone size: NA
CDR3 protein: CAISAASGYYNEQYF
CDR3 DNA: TGTGCCATCAGTGCGGCTAGTGGGTATTACAATGAGCAGTACTTC

J gene: TRBJ2-7
V gene: TRBV7-2
D gene: NA
clone size: NA
CDR3 protein: CASSQSTEQYF
CDR3 DNA: TGTGCCAGCAGCCAATCTACCGAGCAGTACTTC

J gene: TRBJ2-7
V gene: TRBV20-1
D gene: NA
clone size: once
CDR3 protein: CSARDMGQNYEQYF
CDR3 DNA: TGCAGTGCTAGAGATATGGGCCAAAACTACGAGCAGTACTTC

J gene: TRBJ2-5
V gene: TRBV4-2
D gene: NA
clone size: few
CDR3 protein: CASSQNQGRETQYF
CDR3 DNA: TGTGCCAGCAGCCAAAACCAGGGCAGAGAGACCCAGTACTTC

J gene: TRBJ1-2
V gene: TRBV2
D gene: NA
clone size: NA
CDR3 protein: CASSEAQDKSHYGYTF
CDR3 DNA: TGTGCCAGCAGTGAAGCCCAGGACAAGAGTCACTATGGCTACACCTTC

J gene: TRBJ2-1
V gene: TRBV4-1
D gene: NA
clone size: NA
CDR3 protein: CASRLTNRGGETQFF
CDR3 DNA: TGCGCCAGCAGACTTACAAACAGGGGGGGAGAGACCCAGTTCTTC

J gene: TRBJ1-1
V gene: TRBV20-1
D gene: NA
clone size: NA
CDR3 protein: CSAQKAITEAFF
CDR3 DNA: TGCAGTGCTCAAAAAGCCATCACTGAAGCTTTCTTT

J gene: TRBJ2-3
V gene: TRBV6-2/TRBV6-3
D gene: NA
clone size: NA
CDR3 protein: CASWVGSTDTQYF
CDR3 DNA: TGTGCCAGCTGGGTTGGAAGCACAGATACGCAGTATTTT

J gene: TRBJ2-4
V gene: TRBV7-2
D gene: NA
clone size: NA
CDR3 protein: CASSLQWRDSFLTKNIQYF
CDR3 DNA: TGTGCCAGCAGCTTACAGTGGCGGGACTCCTTCCTCACCAAAAACATTCAGTACTTC

J gene: TRBJ1-5
V gene: TRBV28
D gene: NA
clone size: NA
CDR3 protein: CASTHGVQPQHF
CDR3 DNA: TGTGCCAGCACCCATGGGGTCCAGCCCCAGCATTTT

J gene: TRBJ2-7
V gene: TRBV28
D gene: TRBD2
clone size: few
CDR3 protein: CASKVGGASYEQYF
CDR3 DNA: TGTGCCAGCAAGGTCGGGGGGGCCTCCTACGAGCAGTACTTC

J gene: TRBJ1-4
V gene: TRBV13
D gene: TRBD1
clone size: NA
CDR3 protein: CASRAGQPDLGEKLFF
CDR3 DNA: TGTGCCAGCAGGGCGGGACAGCCAGACCTGGGGGAAAAACTGTTTTTT

J gene: TRBJ2-5
V gene: TRBV4-1
D gene: TRBD2
clone size: NA
CDR3 protein: CASSPGVAGAQWGTQYF
CDR3 DNA: TGCGCCAGCAGCCCCGGAGTAGCGGGGGCCCAATGGGGGACCCAGTACTTC

J gene: TRBJ1-5
V gene: TRBV12-3/TRBV12-4
D gene: NA
clone size: few
CDR3 protein: CASSFGLDQPQHF
CDR3 DNA: TGTGCCAGCAGTTTTGGGCTTGATCAGCCCCAGCATTTT

J gene: TRBJ2-1
V gene: TRBV5-1
D gene: TRBD2
clone size: few
CDR3 protein: CASSLTTSGVVNEQFF
CDR3 DNA: TGCGCCAGCAGCTTAACGACTAGCGGGGTGGTGAATGAGCAGTTCTTC

J gene: TRBJ2-4
V gene: TRBV4-3
D gene: TRBD1
clone size: NA
CDR3 protein: CASSQAGQGSKNIQYF
CDR3 DNA: TGCGCCAGCAGCCAAGCAGGACAGGGTTCAAAAAACATTCAGTACTTC

J gene: TRBJ2-7
V gene: TRBV18
D gene: TRBD1
clone size: NA
CDR3 protein: CASSPKRTGAGEQYF
CDR3 DNA: TGTGCCAGCTCACCAAAAAGGACAGGGGCAGGTGAGCAGTACTTC

J gene: TRBJ2-3
V gene: TRBV7-2
D gene: NA
clone size: few
CDR3 protein: CASSLLLSTDTQYF
CDR3 DNA: TGTGCCAGCAGCTTATTACTGAGCACAGATACGCAGTATTTT

J gene: TRBJ2-7
V gene: TRBV10-3
D gene: TRBD1
clone size: few
CDR3 protein: CAISGPGQGKVSYEQYF
CDR3 DNA: TGTGCCATCAGTGGGCCGGGACAGGGGAAGGTCTCCTACGAGCAGTACTTC

J gene: TRBJ2-7
V gene: TRBV10-3
D gene: TRBD1
clone size: NA
CDR3 protein: CASSETGDHEQYF
CDR3 DNA: TGTGCCTCTTCGGAGACAGGGGATCACGAGCAGTACTTC

J gene: TRBJ2-3
V gene: TRBV11-1
D gene: TRBD1
clone size: NA
CDR3 protein: CASSLDSYAAGGGTDTQYF
CDR3 DNA: TGTGCCAGCAGCTTAGATTCTTATGCGGCAGGGGGTGGCACAGATACGCAGTATTTT

J gene: TRBJ1-2
V gene: TRBV20-1
D gene: NA
clone size: NA
CDR3 protein: CSARGEEHYGYTF
CDR3 DNA: TGCAGTGCTAGAGGCGAGGAGCACTATGGCTACACCTTC